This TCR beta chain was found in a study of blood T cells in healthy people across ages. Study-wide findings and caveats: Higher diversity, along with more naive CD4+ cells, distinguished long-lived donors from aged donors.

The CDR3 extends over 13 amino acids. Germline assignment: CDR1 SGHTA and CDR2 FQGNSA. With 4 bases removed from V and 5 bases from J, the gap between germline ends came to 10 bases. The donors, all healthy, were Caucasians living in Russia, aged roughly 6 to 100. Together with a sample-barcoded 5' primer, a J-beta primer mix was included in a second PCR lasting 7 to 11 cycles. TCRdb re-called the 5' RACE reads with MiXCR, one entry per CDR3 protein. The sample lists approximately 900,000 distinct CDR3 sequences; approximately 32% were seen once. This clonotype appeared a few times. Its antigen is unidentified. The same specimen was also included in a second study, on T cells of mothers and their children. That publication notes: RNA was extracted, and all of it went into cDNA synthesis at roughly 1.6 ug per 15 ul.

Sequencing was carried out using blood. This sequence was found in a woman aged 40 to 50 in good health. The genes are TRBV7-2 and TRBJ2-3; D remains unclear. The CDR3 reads CASSSAWRDTQYF. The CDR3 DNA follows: TGTGCCAGCAGCTCCGCCTGGAGAGATACGCAGTATTTT.